This T cell receptor (beta chain) was sequenced during a study of cytomegalovirus exposure and HLA in healthy donors. The PCR had 60 Vbeta and 13 Jbeta primers. Assay used: immunoSEQ multiplex PCR; TCRdb lists only in-frame clones, some missing. Among 100,000 to 150,000 clones, over 60% were seen once, and the ten largest hold around 14%. Points from the study as a whole: Confirmation was obtained in vitro that three CMV-associated chains are specific for CMV antigens. Cytomegalovirus status was reportedly diagnosed by the classifier with high sensitivity and specificity. An analysis done earlier found most TCR beta V segments productive about 90% or about 30% of the time. As a later analysis showed, several of the most significant clusters appeared to be linked to common viral pathogens.

The CDR3 sequence is 14 residues long. Germline V gene data show CDR1 as SGHRS and CDR2 as YFSETQ. Unmatched junction bases numbered 7, after V lost 4 bases and J lost 7 bases. On this clone itself: Its antigen is unknown.

The specimen sequenced was PBMCs. The receptor was derived from a woman aged 60-70 years in good health and CMV-seropositive. The gene calls are TRBV5-1 and TRBJ2-1; 8 bases map to TRBD2. Here the CDR3 reads CASSRGGRENEQFF. CDR3 DNA: TGCGCCAGCAGCCGGGGGGGGCGTGAGAATGAGCAGTTCTTC. The full variable domain, rest sourced from reference TRBV5-1 and TRBJ2-1, is KAGVTQTPRYLIKTRGQQVTLSCSPISGHRSVSWYQQTPGQGLQFLFEYFSETQRNKGNFPGRFSGRQFSNSRSEMNVSTLELGDSALYLCASSRGGRENEQFFGPGTRLTVL.